This T cell receptor (beta chain) appears in the sequencing data of a study of long-term antiretroviral therapy in people with HIV. Study-level findings and limits: Adherence to ART, viral resistance and therapy changes lacked any data.

Trimming cost V 6 bases and J 10 bases, with 17 bases left between them. The germline V gene encodes CDR1 LNHNV and CDR2 YYDKDF (reference sequence). This CDR3 spans 13 amino acids. At survey level, the immunoSEQ assay was run in its v3.0 version. Sequenced by immunoSEQ multiplex PCR; TCRdb stores in-frame clones only, minus some. Seen here are some 25,000 clones, around 88% observed once, and the top ten hold less than 6%. About this clone itself: Antigen: not known.

The sequenced sample was unsorted PBMCs, obtained around 4.5 years after starting antiretroviral therapy. This rearrangement joins TRBV15 to TRBJ2-3, with a possible D match to TRBD2 (5 bases). The sequence came from a man between 25 and 39 years old with HIV. The CDR3 DNA reads TGTGCCACCAGAAAAAGGACTGTGAGGGCGCAGTATTTT. It encodes CATRKRTVRAQYF.